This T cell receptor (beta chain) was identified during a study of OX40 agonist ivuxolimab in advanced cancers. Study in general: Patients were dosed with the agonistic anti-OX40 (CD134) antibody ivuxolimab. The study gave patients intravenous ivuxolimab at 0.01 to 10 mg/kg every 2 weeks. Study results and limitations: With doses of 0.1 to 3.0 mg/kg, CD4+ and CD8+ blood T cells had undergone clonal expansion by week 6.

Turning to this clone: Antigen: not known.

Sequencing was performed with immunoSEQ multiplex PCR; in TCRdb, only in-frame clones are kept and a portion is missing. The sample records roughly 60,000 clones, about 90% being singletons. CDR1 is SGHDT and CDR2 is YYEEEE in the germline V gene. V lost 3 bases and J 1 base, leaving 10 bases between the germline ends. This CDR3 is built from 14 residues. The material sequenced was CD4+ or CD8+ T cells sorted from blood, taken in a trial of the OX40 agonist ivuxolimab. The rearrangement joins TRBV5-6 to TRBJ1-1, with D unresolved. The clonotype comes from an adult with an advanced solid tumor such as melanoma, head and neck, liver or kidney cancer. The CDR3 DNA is TGTGCCAGCAGCTGGGGAATCACGAACACTGAAGCTTTCTTT. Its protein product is CASSWGITNTEAFF.